A single sample gave rise to the 15 T cell receptor beta chains below, sequenced in a study of shared clonotypes between healthy human individuals. Produced via immunoSEQ multiplex PCR; TCRdb's table is partial and in-frame only. The repertoire holds about 92,000 clones, with approximately 75% as singletons. Specimen: memory CD8+ T cells sorted from blood. Subset denoted: CD45RO+ cells pooled with CCR7-negative TemRA cells. The receptor source for this set is a man aged 30 to 39 in good health.

This chain links TRBV11-2 with TRBJ2-5; TRBD2 matches at 12 bases. From germline, CDR1 is SGHAT and CDR2 FQNNGV. This CDR3 region has 19 residues. The J segment lost 1 base and the V segment lost 4 bases, leaving 13 bases of the junction unmatched. CDR3 sequence: CASSSNLAGGSQVQETQYF. In nucleotides, the CDR3 is TGTGCCAGCAGCTCCAACCTAGCGGGAGGGTCCCAGGTCCAAGAGACCCAGTACTTC.

Only one count was recorded for this clone. The V gene is TRBV5-5, the J gene TRBJ2-7; 10 nucleotides match TRBD1. V shed 4 bases, J shed 3 bases, and the junction held 10 bases outside the gene matches. Germline assignment: CDR1 SGHKS and CDR2 YYEKEE (reference sequence). The CDR3 has 16 amino acids. In nucleotides, the CDR3 is TGTGCCAGCAGCAACGACAGGGGGCTGATTCGCTACGAGCAGTACTTC. Protein sequence: CASSNDRGLIRYEQYF.

The chain has TRBV4-3 and TRBJ1-5, with no clear D. There are 15 residues in the CDR3. Germline V gene sequence: CDR1 LGHNA, CDR2 YSLEER. V dropped 0 bases and J dropped 9 bases, with 15 bases sitting between them. CDR3 residues: CASSQEFSGQGPQHF. For the CDR3, the DNA is TGCGCCAGCAGCCAAGAATTTTCCGGGCAAGGGCCCCAGCATTTT.

The chain recombines TRBV29-1 with TRBJ1-1; D is unresolved. Germline V gene data show CDR1 as SQVTM and CDR2 as ANQGSEA. CDR3 length: 12 amino acids. With 6 bases removed from V and 0 bases from J, the gap between germline ends came to 8 bases. For the CDR3, the DNA is TGCAGCGTGATCCCGATGAACACTGAAGCTTTCTTT. Residues: CSVIPMNTEAFF.

V and J are TRBV11-1 and TRBJ2-7, with 8 nucleotides matching TRBD2. The CDR3 is made up of 15 amino acids. V shed 1 base, J shed 2 bases, and the junction held 4 bases outside the gene matches. The V gene's germline CDR1 is SGHAT and CDR2 FQDESV (reference sequence). The CDR3 DNA follows: TGTGCCAGCAGCTTAGAAGGCGGGAGGACCTACGAGCAGTACTTC. The encoded protein is CASSLEGGRTYEQYF. The full variable domain, with the rest looked up from reference TRBV11-1 and TRBJ2-7, is EAEVAQSPRYKITEKSQAVAFWCDPISGHATLYWYRQILGQGPELLVQFQDESVVDDSQLPKDRFSAERLKGVDSTLKIQPAELGDSAMYLCASSLEGGRTYEQYFGPGTRLTVT.

CDR3 residues: CASSETRFPQYF. Written as DNA, the CDR3 is TGCGCCAGCAGTGAGACAAGATTTCCGCAGTATTTT. The chain employs TRBV10-2 and TRBJ2-3; D not certain. This CDR3 has 12 residues. Germline V gene sequence: CDR1 WSHSY, CDR2 SAAADI. Between the trimmed V and J ends, which lost 2 bases and 10 bases, there was a span of 10 bases.

The V call is TRBV27, the J call TRBJ2-2; TRBD2 matches 7 bases. Germline-derived CDR1 and CDR2 are MNHEY and SMNVEV (reference sequence). With 6 bases clipped from V and 4 bases from J, the junction kept 17 bases outside the gene matches. The CDR3 length is 18 residues. CDR3 protein: CASSLRPLRGSGTGELFF. Here the CDR3 DNA reads TGTGCCAGCAGCCTCAGGCCTCTGCGGGGGAGCGGCACCGGGGAGCTGTTTTTT.

V is TRBV10-1 and J is TRBJ2-3; 7 bases align to TRBD2. This CDR3 has 14 amino acids. The V gene's germline CDR1 is WNHNN and CDR2 SYGVQD (reference sequence). Trimming cost V 5 bases and J 4 bases; bases outside gene matches: 6. The CDR3 reads CASSWREIADTQYF. Here the CDR3 DNA reads TGCGCCAGCAGTTGGCGGGAGATAGCAGATACGCAGTATTTT.

V gene TRBV5-1 combines with J gene TRBJ1-3, with no clear D. The CDR3 sequence is 15 residues long. The germline V gene has CDR1 SGHRS and CDR2 YFSETQ. Trimming took 3 bases from V and 2 from J, leaving 12 bases between them. As DNA, the CDR3 is TGCGCCAGCAGCTCAAGTCGGCTAACTGGAAACACCATATATTTT. As protein: CASSSSRLTGNTIYF.

The chain carries TRBV4-1 and TRBJ2-7; 11 nucleotides align to TRBD1. This CDR3 has 17 amino acids. The germline CDR1 and CDR2 sequences are MGHRA and YSYEKL. J gave up 3 bases and V 1 base, and 8 bases lay outside the gene matches. The CDR3 DNA reads as TGCGCCAGCAGCCAAGGGTATTCGGGGACAGGGGGCTACGAGCAGTACTTC. This translates into CASSQGYSGTGGYEQYF.

The V and J genes are TRBV27 and TRBJ2-1; no clear D gene. Trimming took off 8 bases at V and 0 bases at J, with 8 bases between the two ends. The germline V gene encodes CDR1 MNHEY and CDR2 SMNVEV (reference sequence). The CDR3 has 13 amino acids. The CDR3 spells CASGLGSYNEQFF. The CDR3 DNA sequence: TGTGCCAGCGGTCTGGGCTCCTACAATGAGCAGTTCTTC.

The V and J genes are TRBV11-1 and TRBJ2-7; D may be TRBD1 (6 bases). CDR3 length: 14 amino acids. Germline CDR1 is SGHAT and CDR2 is FQDESV (reference sequence). Between the trimmed V and J ends, which lost 5 bases and 3 bases, there was a span of 14 bases. The CDR3 here is CASSRGEGVYEQYF. CDR3 nucleotide sequence: TGTGCCAGCAGCAGAGGCGAGGGGGTCTACGAGCAGTACTTC.

The V call is TRBV19, the J call TRBJ1-5; D is perhaps TRBD1 (5 bases). V lost 5 bases to trimming and J lost 4 bases, with 15 bases between them. The CDR3 totals 15 residues. Germline V lookup: CDR1 LNHDA, CDR2 SQIVND (reference sequence). The DNA of the CDR3 is TGTGCCAGTAGTCCCACAGGTTCCCCTAATCAGCCCCAGCATTTT. It is translated as CASSPTGSPNQPQHF.

This CDR3 reads CASSEYVVGTEAFF. Here the CDR3 DNA reads TGCGCCAGCAGTGAGTACGTAGTCGGCACTGAAGCTTTCTTT. The genes are TRBV10-1 and TRBJ1-1; no firm D call. The CDR3 is made up of 14 amino acids. In germline, CDR1 is WNHNN, CDR2 SYGVQD (reference sequence). With 1 base removed from V and 4 bases from J, the gap between germline ends came to 10 bases.

The CDR3 reads CASSTVSGGPYEQYF. The CDR3 DNA sequence: TGTGCCAGTAGTACCGTGTCGGGAGGGCCCTACGAGCAGTACTTC. The chain is built from TRBV19 and TRBJ2-7; 8 nucleotides line up with TRBD2. Germline V lookup: CDR1 LNHDA, CDR2 SQIVND (reference sequence). After removal of 4 bases from V and 2 bases from J, the junction contained 7 bases not matched to a gene. The CDR3 loop spans 15 amino acids.